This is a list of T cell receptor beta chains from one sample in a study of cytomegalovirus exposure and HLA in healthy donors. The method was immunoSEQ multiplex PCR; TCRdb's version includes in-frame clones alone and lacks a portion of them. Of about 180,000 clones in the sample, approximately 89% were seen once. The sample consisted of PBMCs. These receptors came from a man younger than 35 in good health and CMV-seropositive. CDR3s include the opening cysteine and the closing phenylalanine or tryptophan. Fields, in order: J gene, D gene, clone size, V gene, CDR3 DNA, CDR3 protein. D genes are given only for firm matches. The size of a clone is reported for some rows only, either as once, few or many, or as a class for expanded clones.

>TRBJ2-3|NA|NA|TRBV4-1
TGCGCCAGCAGCCAAGATAGGCAGGGCACAGATACGCAGTATTTT
CASSQDRQGTDTQYF
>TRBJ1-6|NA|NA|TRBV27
TGTGCCAGCAGTTATAGCTCCTATAATTCACCCCTCCACTTT
CASSYSSYNSPLHF
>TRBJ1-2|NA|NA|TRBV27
TGTGCCAGCACGGGGGGGGGTCAATATGGCTACACCTTC
CASTGGGQYGYTF
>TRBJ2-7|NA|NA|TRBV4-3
TGCGCCAGCAGCCAAGATCATACCGACAGACCCTACGAGCAGTACTTC
CASSQDHTDRPYEQYF
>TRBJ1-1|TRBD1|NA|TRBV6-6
TGTGCCAGCAACCAAGGACAGGCTGAAGCTTTCTTT
CASNQGQAEAFF
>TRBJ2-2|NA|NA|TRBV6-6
TGTGCCAGCAGTTACCGGGGGAACACCGGGGAGCTGTTTTTT
CASSYRGNTGELFF
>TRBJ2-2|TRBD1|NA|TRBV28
TGTGCCAGCAGTCCTCCAGACAGGGAAGCTGGGGAGCTGTTTTTT
CASSPPDREAGELFF
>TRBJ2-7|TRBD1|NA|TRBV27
TGTGCCAGACGAGGGACAGCCTACGAGCAGTACTTC
CARRGTAYEQYF
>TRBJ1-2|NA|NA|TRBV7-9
TGTGCCAGCACCAAATTTCGGGACGGGGGGGGCTATGGCTACACCTTC
CASTKFRDGGGYGYTF
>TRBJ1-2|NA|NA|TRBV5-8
TGTGCCAGCAGCCCCGAGGGTCGAAACTATGGCTACACCTTC
CASSPEGRNYGYTF
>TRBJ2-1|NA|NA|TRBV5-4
TGTGCCAGCAGCTTCGAGGCACACAAACTCAGGACACTGGAGGAGCAGTTCTTC
CASSFEAHKLRTLEEQFF
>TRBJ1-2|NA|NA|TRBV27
TGTGCCAGCAGTTTATTTGCAGGGGACACTTGGGGCTACACCTTC
CASSLFAGDTWGYTF
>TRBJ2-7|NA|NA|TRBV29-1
TGCAGCGTCGATGGACACAATTCCTACGAGCAGTACTTC
CSVDGHNSYEQYF
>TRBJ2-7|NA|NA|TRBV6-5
TGTGCCAGCAGTTACTTCCGGGGGGCCTCCTACGAGCAGTACTTC
CASSYFRGASYEQYF
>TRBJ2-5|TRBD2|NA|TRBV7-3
TGTGCCAGCAGCTTAAGAGGGACTAGCGGGGGGGAAGAGACCCAGTACTTC
CASSLRGTSGGEETQYF
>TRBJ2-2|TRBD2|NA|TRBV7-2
TGTGCCAGCAGCTTAACGGGTAGCGGGGGGGAGCTGTTTTTT
CASSLTGSGGELFF
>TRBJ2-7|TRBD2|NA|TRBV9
TGTGCCAGCAGCTCCCGCGGGGGAGGGCCTTACGAGCAGTACTTC
CASSSRGGGPYEQYF
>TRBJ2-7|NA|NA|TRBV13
TGTGCCAGCAGCCTTCTATACGAGCAGTACTTC
CASSLLYEQYF
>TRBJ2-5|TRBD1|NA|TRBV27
TGTGCCAGCAGTTTAATGACAGGGGGCGCGGGGTTAATCCCGGAGACCCAGTACTTC
CASSLMTGGAGLIPETQYF
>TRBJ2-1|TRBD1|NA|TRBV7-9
TGTGCCAGCAGGGGACAGAACAATGAGCAGTTCTTC
CASRGQNNEQFF
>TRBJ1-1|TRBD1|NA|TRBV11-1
TGTGCCAGCAGTTGGTCCGGGACAGGAGGCACTGAAGCTTTCTTT
CASSWSGTGGTEAFF
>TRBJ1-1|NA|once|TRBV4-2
TGTGCCAGCAGCCAAGAGAGGACATTAGGAGCTTTCTTT
CASSQERTLGAFF
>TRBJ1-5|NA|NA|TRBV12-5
TGTGCTAGTGGCCCCCCCTATAGCAATCAGCCCCAGCATTTT
CASGPPYSNQPQHF
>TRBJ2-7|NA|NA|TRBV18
TGTGCCAGCTCACCAGGGGCAGAGTACGAGCAGTACTTC
CASSPGAEYEQYF
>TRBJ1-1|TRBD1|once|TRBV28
TGTGCCAGCAGTTCAACAGGGGGAATTCGGACTGAAGCTTTCTTT
CASSSTGGIRTEAFF
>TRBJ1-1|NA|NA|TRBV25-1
TGTGCCAGCAGTGAAACTCGGACTGACATGAACACTGAAGCTTTCTTT
CASSETRTDMNTEAFF
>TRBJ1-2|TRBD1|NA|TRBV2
TGTGCCACGACCCAGCAGGGGGCTAATGGCTACACCTTC
CATTQQGANGYTF
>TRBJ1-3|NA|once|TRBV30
TGTGCCTGGAGTACAGGGACCACCTCTGGAAACACCATATATTTT
CAWSTGTTSGNTIYF
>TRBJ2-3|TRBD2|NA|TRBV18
TGTGCCAGCTCACCAATAGCGGGAGTATCGGATACGCAGTATTTT
CASSPIAGVSDTQYF
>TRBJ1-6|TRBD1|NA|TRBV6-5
TGTGCCAGCAGTAACGACAGGGGGAATTCACCCCTCCACTTT
CASSNDRGNSPLHF
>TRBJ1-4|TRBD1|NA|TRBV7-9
TGTGCCAGCAGCGTACCGACAGGGGAGGAAGAAAAACTGTTTTTT
CASSVPTGEEEKLFF
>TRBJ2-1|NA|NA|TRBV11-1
TGTGCCAGCAGCCTGTTATTGGCCAATGAGCAGTTCTTC
CASSLLLANEQFF
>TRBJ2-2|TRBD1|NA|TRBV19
TGTGCCAGTAGGCCACACAGGGGACAGGGTCGCAACACCGGGGAGCTGTTTTTT
CASRPHRGQGRNTGELFF
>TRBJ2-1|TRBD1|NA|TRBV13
TGTGCCAGCAGCAGAGGGACAGGGAGGAATGAGCAGTTCTTC
CASSRGTGRNEQFF
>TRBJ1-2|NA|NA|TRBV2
TGTGCCAGCTCTTTGGACAGAGCTAACTATGGCTACACCTTC
CASSLDRANYGYTF
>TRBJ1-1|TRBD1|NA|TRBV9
TGTGCCAGCAGCGCGACAGGGGCGAACACTGAAGCTTTCTTT
CASSATGANTEAFF
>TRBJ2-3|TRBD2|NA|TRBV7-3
TGTGCCAGCAGCTTAATGGCTAGCGGGAGAGTAGATACGCAGTATTTT
CASSLMASGRVDTQYF
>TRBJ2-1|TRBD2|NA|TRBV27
TGTGCCAGCAGTTTGCGGCGGGGGGTCTCCTACAATGAGCAGTTCTTC
CASSLRRGVSYNEQFF
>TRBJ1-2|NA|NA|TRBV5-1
TGCGCCAGCAGCTTGGGACAGAAGATTTATGGCTACACCTTC
CASSLGQKIYGYTF
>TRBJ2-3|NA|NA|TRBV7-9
TGTGCCAGCAGCTCCAACACAGATACGCAGTATTTT
CASSSNTDTQYF
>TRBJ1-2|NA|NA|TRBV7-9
TGTGCCAGCAGGTCCCGAGATGGCTACACCTTC
CASRSRDGYTF
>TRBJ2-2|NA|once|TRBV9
TGTGCCAGCAGCCTCAGGCAGGGCCCCGGGGAGCTGTTTTTT
CASSLRQGPGELFF
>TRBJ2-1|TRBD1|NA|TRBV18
TGTGCCAGCTCACCGGAGGACAGGGGAATGGATGAGCAGTTCTTC
CASSPEDRGMDEQFF
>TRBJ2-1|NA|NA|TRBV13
TGTGCCAGCAGCTATACTCCGGGACATCCTTTAGGGCAGTTCTTC
CASSYTPGHPLGQFF
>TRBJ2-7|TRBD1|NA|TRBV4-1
TGCGCCAGCAGCCAACCTCGGACAGGGCCTAGGCAGTACTTC
CASSQPRTGPRQYF
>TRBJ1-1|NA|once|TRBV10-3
TGTGCCATCGACTCGGGGACTGAAGCTTTCTTT
CAIDSGTEAFF
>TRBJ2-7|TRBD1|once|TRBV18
TGTGCCAGCTCACCCGGGCAGGGGACAGCCTACGAGCAGTACTTC
CASSPGQGTAYEQYF
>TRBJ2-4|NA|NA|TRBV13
TGTGCCAGCAGCTTAACCGCGGGGTCAAAAAACATTCAGTACTTC
CASSLTAGSKNIQYF
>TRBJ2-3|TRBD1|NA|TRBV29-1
TGCAGCGTTGAGAATCAGGGGACAGCCGATACGCAGTATTTT
CSVENQGTADTQYF
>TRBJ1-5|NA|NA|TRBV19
TGTGCCAGTAGTATGTGGGGACACAATCAGCCCCAGCATTTT
CASSMWGHNQPQHF